This T cell receptor beta chain is from a study of beta chain features in type 1 diabetes. Since all of the isolated RNA was reverse transcribed, expressed TCRB transcripts were what got sequenced. The assay was immunoSEQ multiplex PCR, and TCRdb's table has in-frame clones only and misses some. The table has about 240,000 clones, approximately 15% seen once; the top ten hold almost 0.02%. Trimming took 2 bases from V and 3 from J, leaving 9 bases between them. This CDR3 contains 14 residues. CDR1 is SGHDT, CDR2 YYEEEE, per germline. Details on this clone: As yet, its antigen is unknown.

Notes on the study in general: Shorter TCRB CDR3s, moderately but significantly so, were found in Type 1 diabetes patients in all four CD4+ subsets.

The J gene is TRBJ1-5, the V gene TRBV5-6; possibly TRBD1 for D (5 bases). This clonotype originated in a man aged 30 to 39 with type 1 diabetes. The source material was naive CD4+ T cells from blood. The chain's CDR3 is CASSFGAANQPQHF. The DNA for the CDR3 is TGTGCCAGCAGCTTTGGGGCGGCCAATCAGCCCCAGCATTTT.